This T cell receptor (beta chain) was sequenced for a study of CD4 and CD8 cells across lung adenocarcinoma regions. Of note for this clonotype: A junction end diverges from the germline sequence, so it may reflect a read error.

CDR3 size: 15 residues. Germline V lookup: CDR1 MNHEY, CDR2 SVGAGI. TCRdb recomputed calls from the PCR reads with MiXCR, one row per CDR3 protein. The sample lists 20,000 to 25,000 distinct CDR3 sequences, 52% occurring once. The sample taken for sequencing was CD4+ T cells from the center of a lung tumor. The sequence was obtained from a male donor with lung adenocarcinoma. The CD4 and CD8 labels of this study may be unreliable. The gene calls are TRBV6-5 and TRBJ2-2; D is unclear. The end of the DNA aligns better with TRBJ2-3, so the J call may be wrong. The CDR3 loop reads CASRLQSVSPDAQYF. The CDR3 nucleotides are TGTGCCAGCAGACTCCAGTCTGTGAGTCCAGATGCGCAGTATTTT.